Presented here are 16 T cell receptor beta chains from one specimen sequenced in a study of graft-versus-host responses after intestinal transplantation. Generated by immunoSEQ multiplex PCR, the TCRdb table keeps only in-frame clones and is missing some. The table has over 75,000 clones, around nine tenths seen once. These receptors lack a known antigen. Sequenced material: unstimulated CD8+ T cells sorted from spleen or lymph node cells, taken before transplant. The receptors originated from a human donor who was the organ donor for an intestinal transplant.

The rearrangement links TRBV6-1 to TRBJ2-1; D not resolved. V was trimmed by 4 bases and J by 7 bases, leaving 8 bases between them. The CDR3 covers 12 residues. Germline-derived CDR1 and CDR2 are MNHNS and SASEGT. CDR3 nucleotides: TGTGCCAGCAGTGGTTTGAGGAATGAGCAGTTCTTC. Translated, it gives CASSGLRNEQFF.

Notes on this clone: The same CDR3 can be traced to other DNA sequences in this sample. This chain links TRBV2 with TRBJ1-2; 7 nucleotides align to TRBD1. Germline-derived CDR1 and CDR2 are SNHLY and FYNNEI. The V and J ends lost 6 bases and 6 bases, in that order; junction bases with no gene match: 10. The CDR3 length is 14 residues. The CDR3 DNA reads TGTGCCAGCAGATTTTCAGGGGGTGCAGATGGCTACACCTTC. It translates to CASRFSGGADGYTF.

The genes are TRBV5-4 and TRBJ1-1, with unresolved D. V lost 7 bases, J lost 1 base, and 8 bases lay in between. The CDR3 is 12 residues long. Germline CDR1 SGHNT, CDR2 YYREEE (reference sequence). CDR3 sequence: CASQEGNTEAFF. CDR3 sequence (DNA): TGTGCCAGCCAGGAGGGGAACACTGAAGCTTTCTTT.

The V call is TRBV4-2, the J call TRBJ1-2; no reliable D call. V lost 0 bases, J lost 4 bases, and 12 bases lay in between. The CDR3 sequence is 15 residues long. Germline V gives CDR1 LGHNA, CDR2 YNFKEQ. DNA for the CDR3: TGTGCCAGCAGCCAAGATCCATACGTTCCCTATGGCTACACCTTC. Translation gives CASSQDPYVPYGYTF.

Here the CDR3 DNA reads TGTGCCAGTAGACAGGGTGGGTCAGGATATGAGCAGTTCTTC. Protein: CASRQGGSGYEQFF. The V call is TRBV7-9, the J call TRBJ2-1; TRBD1 agrees at 7 bases. CDR1 and CDR2 from the germline V gene are SEHNR and FQNEAQ (reference sequence). There are 14 residues in the CDR3. With 9 bases clipped from V and 8 bases from J, the junction kept 13 bases outside the gene matches.

J is TRBJ2-1 and V is TRBV4-1; 7 nucleotides agree with TRBD1. The germline CDR1 and CDR2 sequences are MGHRA and YSYEKL. V lost 4 bases and J lost 5; bases outside the gene matches: 14. The CDR3 sequence is 17 residues long. CDR3 nucleotides: TGCGCCAGCAGCCCTACATTTGAGGGGGCCGCAGACAATGAGCAGTTCTTC. This encodes CASSPTFEGAADNEQFF.

V usage is TRBV13 and J usage is TRBJ2-1; D is ambiguous. Germline V gene sequence: CDR1 PRHDT, CDR2 FYEKMQ (reference sequence). The CDR3 spans 14 residues. Trimming took 5 bases from V and 0 from J, leaving 8 bases between them. As DNA, the CDR3 is TGTGCCAGCAGCGCCGGATACTCCTACAATGAGCAGTTCTTC. Its protein product is CASSAGYSYNEQFF.

The chain joins TRBV11-2 to TRBJ1-2; no reliable D call. The CDR3 loop spans 15 amino acids. Germline loops: CDR1 SGHAT, CDR2 FQNNGV. V shed 3 bases and J shed 5 bases, with 16 bases lying between them. The CDR3 DNA reads as TGTGCCAGCAGCTTTCCAGACCGGTCTGGATATGGCTACACCTTC. The encoded protein is CASSFPDRSGYGYTF.

The V gene is TRBV7-9, the J gene TRBJ2-7, with a possible D match to TRBD1 (6 bases). V lost 4 bases, J lost 6 bases, and 16 bases lay in between. The CDR3 spans 14 residues. Germline CDR1 is SEHNR and CDR2 is FQNEAQ (reference sequence). CDR3 loop: CASSSSGQEGEQYF. The DNA of the CDR3 is TGTGCCAGCAGCTCGTCGGGACAAGAGGGCGAGCAGTACTTC.

The chain has TRBV15 and TRBJ1-3; weak D call: TRBD1 (6 bases). This CDR3 is 16 amino acids long. Germline CDR1 reads LNHNV; CDR2 reads YYDKDF (reference sequence). The V gene lost 0 bases and the J gene lost 0 bases, with 9 bases spanning the gap. The CDR3 region is CATSRDTGSSGNTIYF. In DNA form, the CDR3 reads TGTGCCACCAGCAGAGACACAGGGTCCTCTGGAAACACCATATATTTT.

The gene calls are TRBV7-9 and TRBJ2-6; D gene ambiguous. V was trimmed by 4 bases and J by 1 base, leaving 8 bases between them. The CDR3 is 15 amino acids. Germline CDR1 reads SEHNR; CDR2 reads FQNEAQ (reference sequence). As DNA, the CDR3 is TGTGCCAGCAGCTCGTCAGATTCTGGGGCCAACGTCCTGACTTTC. Encoded protein: CASSSSDSGANVLTF.

The chain is built from TRBV19 and TRBJ1-5; D unclear. V was pared by 4 bases and J by 4 bases, with 17 bases between. The V gene's germline CDR1 is LNHDA and CDR2 SQIVND (reference sequence). CDR3 size: 16 residues. The chain's CDR3 is CASSRRQQQRNQPQHF. For the CDR3, the DNA is TGTGCCAGTAGTAGGCGGCAGCAACAACGTAATCAGCCCCAGCATTTT.

The rearrangement uses TRBV5-6 and TRBJ1-2; D unclear. CDR1 is SGHDT and CDR2 is YYEEEE in the germline V gene. CDR3 size: 17 residues. Trimming took 0 bases from V and 4 from J, leaving 19 bases between them. DNA of the CDR3: TGTGCCAGCAGCTTGGGTATTTTGTTTGCCAGACGCTATGGCTACACCTTC. Its translation is CASSLGILFARRYGYTF.

The chain is built from TRBV6-1 and TRBJ1-4; D is possibly TRBD1 (5 bases). CDR1 is MNHNS, CDR2 SASEGT, per germline. The V end was cut by 6 bases, the J end by 8 bases, with 16 bases between. The CDR3 runs to 14 residues. This CDR3 reads CASRDRPGGEKLFF. As DNA, the CDR3 is TGTGCCAGCAGGGACCGACCCGGGGGAGAAAAACTGTTTTTT.

The gene calls are TRBV6-1 and TRBJ1-1; D is unclear. The V gene's germline CDR1 is MNHNS and CDR2 SASEGT. The CDR3 has 14 amino acids. With 1 base removed from V and 1 base from J, the gap between germline ends came to 7 bases. CDR3: CASSEGEENTEAFF. The CDR3 region has the DNA TGTGCCAGCAGTGAAGGAGAGGAGAACACTGAAGCTTTCTTT.

By share of the sample, this clone is medium-sized (0.01 to 0.1%). The CDR3 sequence is CASKVMSSEQYF. The CDR3 nucleotides are TGTGCCAGCAAAGTGATGAGCTCCGAGCAGTACTTC. The rearrangement uses TRBV2 and TRBJ2-7; D gene unclear. Deletions cut 7 bases from V and 6 bases from J, with 13 bases between. CDR1 and CDR2 from the germline V gene are SNHLY and FYNNEI. This CDR3 is 12 amino acids long. The variable domain in full, completed from reference TRBV2 and TRBJ2-7, reads EPEVTQTPSHQVTQMGQEVILRCVPISNHLYFYWYRQILGQKVEFLVSFYNNEISEKSEIFDDQFSVERPDGSNFTLKIRSTKLEDSAMYFCASKVMSSEQYFGPGTRLTVT.